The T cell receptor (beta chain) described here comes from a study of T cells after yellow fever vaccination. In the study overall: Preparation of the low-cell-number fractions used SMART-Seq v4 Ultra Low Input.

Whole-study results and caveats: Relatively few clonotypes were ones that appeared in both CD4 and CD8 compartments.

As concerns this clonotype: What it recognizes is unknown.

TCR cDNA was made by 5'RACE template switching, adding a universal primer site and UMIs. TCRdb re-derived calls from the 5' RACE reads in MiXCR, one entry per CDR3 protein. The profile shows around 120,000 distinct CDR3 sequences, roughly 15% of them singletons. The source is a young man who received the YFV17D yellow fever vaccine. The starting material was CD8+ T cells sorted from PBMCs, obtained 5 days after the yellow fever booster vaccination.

Here the CDR3 DNA reads TGCGCCAGCAGCCAACGGGACAGGACAACAGAGACCCAGTACTTC. Its protein is CASSQRDRTTETQYF. This chain uses TRBV4-1 with TRBJ2-5; 8 bases line up with TRBD1. The CDR3 is 15 residues long. Looked up from germline, CDR1 is MGHRA and CDR2 is YSYEKL. V was clipped by 2 bases and J by 4 bases; unmatched bases: 6.